This TCR beta chain was sequenced during a study of memory CD8 T cells in hepatitis C reinfection (dated by TCRdb to about 2017). As for the study more broadly: Of the five donors, three spontaneously resolved two consecutive HCV infections, and two cleared a primary infection but developed chronic infection after reinfection. The study tracked the TCR beta repertoire of virus-specific CD8 T cells longitudinally across an HCV reinfection episode in five donors. An HCV reinfection was defined as a positive HCV RNA test that came after two negative tests taken at least 60 days apart. Five reinfection cases with stored pre-reinfection samples were identified between about 2009 and 2013. Samples for the late or post reinfection time point were taken from 12 to 24 weeks after reinfection was detected. Participants who had resolved a prior HCV infection were followed every 3 months in the reinfection study.

This specimen's time point label, per the study, means: late/post reinfection, 12 to 24 weeks after detection. TCR sequencing was performed on the sorted cells directly ex vivo, without any in vitro expansion beforehand. The donors were people who inject drugs and were enrolled in Canada's Montreal Acute Hepatitis C Cohort Study (HEPCO). As controls, total naive CD8 T cells, sorted as viable CD3+ CD8+ CD45RO-, were obtained from two donors at each of the three reinfection time points. Before sorting, cryopreserved peripheral blood mononuclear cells were thawed, and CD8 T cells were purified from the thawed cells. The MACS CD8+ T cell Isolation Kit was used to enrich CD8 T cells by negative selection. A BD FACSAria II sorter with FACSDiva software was used for cell sorting, and FlowJo was used for data analysis. Broad study findings and their caveats: Because only five or six donors were included, definitive conclusions about public clonotypes linked to secondary clearance were beyond the reach of the study.

Libraries were constructed by the immunoSEQ multiplex PCR assay. Genomic DNA was extracted from the sorted cells, and the TCR beta V, D and J regions were sequenced using the automated high-throughput method of Adaptive Biotechnologies. A two-step, bias-controlled multiplex PCR was used to amplify the CDR3 regions. Amplified TCR beta libraries were sequenced on an Illumina instrument. Per the authors' processing: Demultiplexed reads were processed to reduce amplification and sequencing bias, and the IMGT database was used to assign CDR3 sequences to gene families. ImmunoSEQ software version 2.0 was used to analyze repertoire data. Clonotype lists were filtered to remove out-of-frame sequences and sequences containing stop codons in the CDR3. Clonotypes with a frequency below 0.01% were excluded because such low-frequency clonotypes corresponded to less than one cell. Richness was computed as observed richness divided by input cell number, and evenness as Shannon entropy divided by log observed richness. Repertoire diversity and similarity between time points were quantified using Simpson diversity and Morisita-Horn overlap indices. Each clonotype was placed into one of four groups: dominant (>1%), sub-dominant (0.5-0.99%), low abundance (0.1-0.49%) or lowest abundance (<0.1%). A germline index was calculated as total CDR3 length minus total nucleotide additions, divided by total CDR3 length. TCRdb retrieved this table from immuneACCESS and kept in-frame rearrangements only. Not all clones are present; in checked studies, unresolved V genes account for under half, and no reason is known for the remainder. The D gene and trimming were derived from the DNA, and the V and J assignments and clone size from that table. The sample table contains approximately 46,000 clones; only one count was recorded for nearly 90% of them. The top ten hold 0.72% of the sample.

This clone is a singleton in its sample. What this receptor recognizes is not known. Per-base quality was not reported, and no clone a single base away is much larger than it. The sequenced sample was naive CD8+ T cells sorted from blood. Taken with the paper, the label for cell subset or site translates to: total naive CD8+CD45RO- T cells. The receptor's source is a man younger than 30 with hepatitis C virus infection.

Here is the DNA: TGTGCCAGCAGTTTACGGACAGGTCCGGAGACCCAGTACTTC. Translated, it reads CASSLRTGPETQYF. The chain is encoded by TRBV28 joined to TRBJ2-5, and 7 bases in between align with TRBD1. CDR1 is given as MDHEN and CDR2 as SYDVKM, both from the germline V gene. Counted from cysteine to phenylalanine, this CDR3 has 14 amino acids. The CDR3 DNA has 42 bases and is translated from base 1. V has 2 bases trimmed and J has 5 bases trimmed; junction bases matching no gene number 5.